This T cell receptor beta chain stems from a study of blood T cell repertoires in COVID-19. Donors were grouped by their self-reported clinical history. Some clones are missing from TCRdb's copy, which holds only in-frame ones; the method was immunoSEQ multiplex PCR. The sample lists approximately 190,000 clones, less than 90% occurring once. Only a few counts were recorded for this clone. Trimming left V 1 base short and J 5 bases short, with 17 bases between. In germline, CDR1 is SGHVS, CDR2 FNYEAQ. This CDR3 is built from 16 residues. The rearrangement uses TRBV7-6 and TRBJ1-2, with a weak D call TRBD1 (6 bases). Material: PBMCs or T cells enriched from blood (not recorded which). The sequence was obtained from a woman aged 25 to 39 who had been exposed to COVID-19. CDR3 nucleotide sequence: TGTGCCAGCAGCTTAGGCACTCAAACGACAGGATATGGCTACACCTTC. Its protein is CASSLGTQTTGYGYTF.